The 20 T cell receptor beta chains listed next were all sequenced from one sample in a study of molecular identifiers for immune sequencing clone quantification. TCRdb passed the PCR reads through MiXCR, listing each CDR3 protein once. The sample has some 680,000 distinct CDR3 sequences; about 25% are singletons. The sample taken for sequencing was naive CD8+ T cells from blood, with Jurkat cell RNA spiked in. Subset: FACS-sorted CD8+CD4-CCR7+CD45RA+ naive T cells. All receptors come from a human donor in good health. Some libraries in this study had Jurkat cell RNA spiked in.

The genes are TRBV6-6 and TRBJ1-1, with 8 bases identical to TRBD1. Germline V gene sequence: CDR1 MNHNY, CDR2 SVGAGI (reference sequence). The CDR3 runs to 16 residues. Germline trimming cut 5 bases from V and 5 bases from J; bases unmatched to any gene: 13. Here the CDR3 DNA reads TGTGCCAGCAGTCACATAGGACAGGGCGGGATAACTGAAGCTTTCTTT. This codes for CASSHIGQGGITEAFF.

This clonotype was counted a few times. The V gene is TRBV4-1, the J gene TRBJ2-5; 8 bases align to TRBD1. Trimming removed 0 bases from V and 4 bases from J; junction bases left unmatched: 4. Looked up from germline, CDR1 is MGHRA and CDR2 is YSYEKL. The CDR3 length is 15 residues. The CDR3 DNA sequence: TGCGCCAGCAGCCAAGATCCAGGGGGCCCAGAGACCCAGTACTTC. Protein: CASSQDPGGPETQYF.

The table lists this clonotype with many counts. The J gene is TRBJ1-1, the V gene TRBV28; D gene unclear. The V gene's germline CDR1 is MDHEN and CDR2 SYDVKM. This CDR3 contains 12 residues. Trimming stripped 6 bases from V and 10 bases from J, with 15 bases between. The DNA for the CDR3 is TGTGCCAGCAGCACAGAGAGACAAGGAGCTTTCTTT. The encoded protein is CASSTERQGAFF.

V gene TRBV4-1 combines with J gene TRBJ2-1, with TRBD2 matching over 8 bases. Germline V gives CDR1 MGHRA, CDR2 YSYEKL. This CDR3 comprises 18 residues. V lost 1 base, J lost 8 bases, and 16 bases stayed unmatched. DNA of the CDR3: TGCGCCAGCAGCCAAGGGCCCCCCGGGACTAGTTTCTCCCATGAGCAGTTCTTC. Its translation: CASSQGPPGTSFSHEQFF.

To note about this clonotype: At one end, the junction sequence differs from germline, possibly due to a read error. J is TRBJ2-2 and V is TRBV7-6; 10 bases agree with TRBD1. The CDR3 covers 16 residues. Germline lookup yields CDR1 SGHVS and CDR2 FNYEAQ. The CDR3 is CASSWDRGPPTGELCF. In DNA, the CDR3 is TGTGCCAGCAGCTGGGACAGGGGCCCACCGACCGGGGAGCTGTGTTTT.

This clonotype occurred many times. This chain joins TRBV2 and TRBJ2-2; D remains ambiguous. Germline assignment: CDR1 SNHLY and CDR2 FYNNEI. V lost 4 bases to trimming and J lost 0 bases, with 6 bases between them. This CDR3 has 14 amino acids. The CDR3 region is CASSAGANTGELFF. DNA of the CDR3: TGTGCCAGCAGTGCTGGGGCGAACACCGGGGAGCTGTTTTTT.

This clonotype was seen only a few times. This rearrangement joins TRBV3-1 to TRBJ1-1; 8 bases match TRBD1. Trimming took 2 bases from V and 6 from J; bases not matched to a gene: 11. The CDR3 covers 16 residues. The germline gives CDR1 LGHDT, CDR2 YNNKEL (reference sequence). DNA for the CDR3: TGTGCCAGCAGCCAACTGGCCGGACAGGGAATATCTGAAGCTTTCTTT. This gives the protein CASSQLAGQGISEAFF.

About this clonotype itself: The junction and the germline gene differ at one end; a read error may be behind it. The V gene is TRBV5-3, the J gene TRBJ1-5; no definite D call. TRBV5-3 is an open reading frame, and its role is uncertain. This CDR3 spans 15 amino acids. The CDR3 DNA follows: TGTGCCAGCAGCTTGGCTCCGGCGGCAAATCAGCCCCAGCATTTT. Residues: CASSLAPAANQPQHF.

Note on this clonotype: This clone may be a read error of a much larger clone one base away. Lacking the conserved final phenylalanine or tryptophan, this CDR3 likely reflects a read error. The chain uses TRBV28 and TRBJ1-1; 7 bases match TRBD1. CDR3 length: 12 amino acids. Germline lookup yields CDR1 MDHEN and CDR2 SYDVKM. J was trimmed by 10 bases and V by 2 bases; bases with no gene match: 4. The CDR3 region is CASSLKGAGAFL. The CDR3 DNA follows: TGTGCCAGCAGTTTAAAGGGGGCCGGAGCTTTCCTT.

As concerns this clonotype: A read error may explain this, as a much larger clone is one base away. The gene calls are TRBV6-1 and TRBJ2-3; 9 nucleotides agree with TRBD2. The CDR3 contains 16 residues. The V gene's germline CDR1 is MNHNS and CDR2 SASEGT. CDR3 sequence: CASSEDLTSGTDMQYF. In nucleotides, the CDR3 is TGTGCCAGCAGTGAAGATTTGACTAGCGGCACAGATATGCAGTATTTT.

The V call is TRBV6-2 or TRBV6-3, the J call TRBJ2-7, with D possibly called TRBD1 or TRBD2 (5 bases each). Germline V lookup: CDR1 MNHEY, CDR2 SVGEGT. This CDR3 contains 14 residues. V gave up 3 bases and J gave up 4 bases, with 13 bases separating them. CDR3 bases: TGTGCCAGCAGTTATCCGGGACCGCAGTACGAGCAGTACTTC. This codes for CASSYPGPQYEQYF.

This clonotype was seen ten or more times. The chain employs TRBV5-1 and TRBJ2-5; tentative D call: TRBD1 (6 bases). In germline, CDR1 is SGHRS, CDR2 YFSETQ. V was pared by 4 bases and J by 0 bases, with 13 bases between. The CDR3 is 15 amino acids. Written as DNA, the CDR3 is TGCGCCAGCAGCCGGTGGGACAACAACCAAGAGACCCAGTACTTC. Translation gives CASSRWDNNQETQYF.

This clonotype has at least ten counts. V is TRBV20-1 and J is TRBJ2-7; possible D gene TRBD1, 5 bases. From germline, CDR1 is DFQATT and CDR2 SNEGSKA (reference sequence). The CDR3 is 13 amino acids. The V end was cut by 0 bases, the J end by 2 bases, with 8 bases between. In nucleotides, the CDR3 is TGCAGTGCTAGAGATGACAGCACCTACGAGCAGTACTTC. Translation gives CSARDDSTYEQYF.

The rearrangement joins TRBV5-5 to TRBJ1-1; D remains unclear. Germline CDR1 SGHKS, CDR2 YYEKEE (reference sequence). The germline V and J ends were trimmed by 3 bases and 6 bases, with 9 bases remaining between them. The CDR3 extends over 12 amino acids. In DNA, the CDR3 is TGTGCCAGCAGCTCCCCCAGAGCTGAAGCTTTCTTT. Residues: CASSSPRAEAFF.

V usage is TRBV20-1 and J usage is TRBJ2-3, with D possibly called TRBD1 or TRBD2 (5 bases each). Germline CDR1 reads DFQATT; CDR2 reads SNEGSKA (reference sequence). The CDR3 totals 12 residues. V was pared by 5 bases and J by 2 bases, with 8 bases between. Written as DNA, the CDR3 is TGCAGTGCTTTGGGGGTCACAGATACGCAGTATTTT. As protein: CSALGVTDTQYF.

This clonotype was observed a handful of times. The CDR3 reads CASSLVGGQGVSYEQYF. The CDR3 DNA is TGTGCCAGCAGCTTAGTAGGAGGACAGGGGGTCTCCTACGAGCAGTACTTC. The chain employs TRBV7-9 and TRBJ2-7, with TRBD1 matching over 10 bases. J gave up 0 bases and V 1 base, and 6 bases lay outside the gene matches. This CDR3 region has 17 residues. The germline V gene encodes CDR1 SEHNR and CDR2 FQNEAQ (reference sequence).

This clonotype was observed a handful of times. This chain joins TRBV5-6 and TRBJ2-3; D may be TRBD1 or TRBD2 (5 bases each). V shed 2 bases and J shed 5 bases, with 18 bases lying between them. The CDR3 spans 16 residues. Germline lookup yields CDR1 SGHDT and CDR2 YYEEEE. The CDR3 reads CASSFSWDAHEDTQYF. CDR3 DNA sequence: TGTGCCAGCAGCTTTAGTTGGGACGCGCACGAAGATACGCAGTATTTT.

Of note for this clonotype: Given a much more abundant clone one base away, this may be a read error. The chain carries TRBV10-3 and TRBJ2-7, with D tentatively TRBD1 (6 bases). Germline-derived CDR1 and CDR2 are ENHRY and SYGVKD. The CDR3 is 16 residues long. V was clipped by 3 bases and J by 3 bases, with 18 bases between them. The CDR3 bases are TGTGCCATCAGTGACCCCAGGGGTAGGGATCACTACGAGCAGTACTTC. As protein: CAISDPRGRDHYEQYF.

A few counts support this clonotype. The chain links TRBV27 to TRBJ2-7; the match to TRBD1 covers 9 bases. The germline V gene encodes CDR1 MNHEY and CDR2 SMNVEV (reference sequence). With V trimmed by 7 bases and J by 3 bases, 4 bases remained unmatched. This CDR3 spans 13 amino acids. CDR3 nucleotide sequence: TGTGCCAGCACCTTGGGACAGGGCTACGAGCAGTACTTC. Encoded protein: CASTLGQGYEQYF.

This clonotype was seen at least ten times. This rearrangement joins TRBV4-3 to TRBJ1-5; D gene uncertain. This CDR3 is 15 amino acids long. CDR1 LGHNA and CDR2 YSLEER come from the germline V gene. The ends were cut back, 0 bases at V and 5 bases at J, with 11 bases in the middle. The CDR3 DNA sequence: TGCGCCAGCAGCCAAGAGGCGGGTACGGATCAGCCCCAGCATTTT. Translating gives CASSQEAGTDQPQHF.